These 25 T cell receptor beta chains originate from one sample sequenced in a study of T cells in Graves' hyperthyroidism and ophthalmopathy. RNA transcripts yielded amplified TCR beta CDR3 regions. HTBI primers were the set used in a first-round RT-PCR of the TCR CDR3. One entry per CDR3 protein results from TCRdb running MiXCR on the multiplex PCR reads. This sample carries hundreds of thousands of distinct CDR3 sequences, roughly 15% of them seen once, and the ten largest clones take around 13%. Material for sequencing was blood. The receptors stem from a man younger than 35 with Graves' ophthalmopathy.

This clonotype was counted at least ten times. The chain uses TRBV4-1 and TRBJ2-7, with D hard to call. The V end lost 2 bases, the J end lost 1 base, and 9 bases lay between the germline ends. Germline loops: CDR1 MGHRA, CDR2 YSYEKL. The CDR3 has 14 residues. The chain's CDR3 is CASSQRTPSYEQYF. CDR3 coding DNA: TGCGCCAGCAGCCAAAGGACGCCATCCTACGAGCAGTACTTC.

This clonotype was counted ten times or more. The rearrangement joins TRBV2 to TRBJ2-2; D is uncertain. Germline CDR1 and CDR2: SNHLY and FYNNEI. The CDR3 contains 16 residues. V lost 6 bases and J lost 1, with 15 bases in between. The CDR3 coding sequence is TGTGCCAGCAGGGGCTTTGAACGGGTGAACACCGGGGAGCTGTTTTTT. The encoded protein is CASRGFERVNTGELFF. Supplemented by reference TRBV2 and TRBJ2-2, the full variable domain reads EPEVTQTPSHQVTQMGQEVILRCVPISNHLYFYWYRQILGQKVEFLVSFYNNEISEKSEIFDDQFSVERPDGSNFTLKIRSTKLEDSAMYFCASRGFERVNTGELFFGEGSRLTVL.

This clonotype appeared many times. The chain joins TRBV5-1 to TRBJ2-2; 7 nucleotides match TRBD2. J lost 5 bases, V lost 0 bases, and 13 bases had no gene match. CDR3 size: 18 residues. CDR1 and CDR2 (germline): SGHRS, YFSETQ. The CDR3 DNA reads TGCGCCAGCAGCTTGGGACTAGCCCCACAAAAACGGACCGGGGAGCTGTTTTTT. Amino acid sequence: CASSLGLAPQKRTGELFF.

Of note for this clonotype: A much larger clonotype is one base distant, so this may be a read error. This sequence joins TRBV3-1 and TRBJ2-7; D gene ambiguous. The length of the CDR3 is 13 residues. Germline loops: CDR1 LGHDT, CDR2 YNNKEL (reference sequence). The CDR3: CVSSQAVFYEQYF. DNA for the CDR3: TGTGTCAGCAGCCAAGCCGTTTTCTACGAGCAGTACTTC.

The chain links TRBV30 to TRBJ2-1; the match to TRBD2 covers 15 bases. After removal of 2 bases from V and 6 bases from J, the junction contained 2 bases not matched to a gene. CDR3 length: 15 residues. CDR1 GTSNPN and CDR2 SVGIG come from the germline V gene (reference sequence). Here the CDR3 DNA reads TGTGCCTGGAGTCGGACTAGCGGGAGGGCCAATGAGCAGTTCTTC. Translation gives CAWSRTSGRANEQFF.

Ten or more counts support this clonotype. CDR3 residues: CASSSEDRGFTEAFF. CDR3 nucleotides: TGTGCCAGCAGCAGCGAAGACAGGGGCTTCACTGAAGCTTTCTTT. The genes are TRBV11-3 and TRBJ1-1, with TRBD1 matching 8 bases. The CDR3 is 15 amino acids. The germline gives CDR1 SGHNT, CDR2 YENEEA. V shed 5 bases, J shed 4 bases, and the junction held 9 bases outside the gene matches.

This clonotype was detected only a few times. The V and J genes are TRBV11-2 and TRBJ2-2, with D uncertain. Germline V CDR1 and CDR2: SGHAT, FQNNGV. The CDR3 is 12 residues long. Trimming left V 4 bases short and J 3 bases short, with 3 bases between. The CDR3 reads CASSWDTGELFF. The DNA of the CDR3 is TGTGCCAGCAGCTGGGACACCGGGGAGCTGTTTTTT. Full variable domain (remainder filled in from reference TRBV11-2 and TRBJ2-2): EAGVAQSPRYKIIEKRQSVAFWCNPISGHATLYWYQQILGQGPKLLIQFQNNGVVDDSQLPKDRFSAERLKGVDSTLKIQPAKLEDSAVYLCASSWDTGELFFGEGSRLTVL.

This clonotype was seen at least ten times. This chain connects TRBV20-1 to TRBJ2-7, with 11 bases aligning to TRBD2. The CDR3 runs 18 residues. The V segment lost 8 bases and the J segment 0 bases; nucleotides outside the gene matches: 18. Per germline, CDR1 DFQATT and CDR2 SNEGSKA (reference sequence). The CDR3 protein is CSCPGTPGLAVLSYEQYF. Written as DNA, the CDR3 is TGCAGTTGCCCGGGGACACCGGGACTAGCGGTGCTCTCCTACGAGCAGTACTTC.

This clonotype was seen ten or more times. CDR3 coding DNA: TGTGCCAGCAGCTCCCGGGACAGGGACCCCTATGGCTACACCTTC. Its translation: CASSSRDRDPYGYTF. The chain joins TRBV7-9 to TRBJ1-2; 9 bases match TRBD1. V shed 4 bases, J shed 4 bases, and the junction held 7 bases outside the gene matches. Germline CDR1 SEHNR, CDR2 FQNEAQ (reference sequence). The CDR3 loop spans 15 amino acids.

Regarding this clonotype: At one end, the junction sequence differs from germline, possibly due to a read error. The chain joins TRBV10-3 to TRBJ2-3; tentatively, D is TRBD2 (5 bases). Germline values: CDR1 ENHRY, CDR2 SYGVKD. The CDR3 has 13 amino acids. Here the CDR3 reads CASSLAAADTQYF. The DNA of the CDR3 is TGTGCCAGCAGTCTAGCAGCAGCAGATACGCAGTATTTT.

This clonotype was counted ten times or more. This chain connects TRBV6-1 to TRBJ1-5; 9 bases fit TRBD1. CDR3 length equals 17 residues. The V gene end was trimmed by 6 bases and the J gene end by 0 bases; junction bases not matched to a gene: 9. Germline loops: CDR1 MNHNS, CDR2 SASEGT. CDR3: CASRARQGGYSNQPQHF. The DNA of the CDR3 is TGTGCCAGCAGGGCTAGACAGGGGGGCTATAGCAATCAGCCCCAGCATTTT.

In its sample, this clonotype was seen many times. The chain employs TRBV7-2 and TRBJ2-1; D uncertain. Germline V gene data show CDR1 as SGHTA and CDR2 as FQGNSA. V lost 1 base to trimming and J lost 8 bases, with 12 bases between them. The CDR3 is 14 residues long. The CDR3 protein is CASSLVWMSDEQFF. The DNA of the CDR3 is TGTGCCAGCAGCTTAGTTTGGATGAGTGATGAGCAGTTCTTC.

This sequence joins TRBV4-2 and TRBJ2-5; the D gene is possibly TRBD2 (5 bases). The germline CDR1 and CDR2 sequences are LGHNA and YNFKEQ. V was clipped by 1 base and J by 1 base, with 16 bases between them. This CDR3 has 17 amino acids. CDR3 nucleotide sequence: TGTGCCAGCAGCCAAGGGTCATTCCGGGGTACCCAAGAGACCCAGTACTTC. Protein product: CASSQGSFRGTQETQYF.

This clonotype has at least ten counts. CDR3 region: CASSLGTGTPVYNEQFF. In DNA, the CDR3 is TGCGCCAGCAGCTTGGGAACCGGGACCCCTGTTTACAATGAGCAGTTCTTC. The chain has TRBV5-1 and TRBJ2-1; D assignment may be TRBD1 or TRBD2 (5 bases each). Germline V gene data show CDR1 as SGHRS and CDR2 as YFSETQ. The CDR3 runs 17 residues. V lost 0 bases to trimming and J lost 4 bases, with 17 bases between them.

This clonotype has a count of ten or more. V is TRBV20-1 and J is TRBJ2-2; no clear D gene. V gave up 3 bases and J gave up 1 base, with 9 bases separating them. The CDR3 has 14 residues. CDR1 and CDR2 from the germline V gene are DFQATT and SNEGSKA (reference sequence). The CDR3 DNA reads as TGCAGTGCTAGTCGGCACAGGAACACCGGGGAGCTGTTTTTT. It encodes CSASRHRNTGELFF.

This clonotype was observed many times. The gene calls are TRBV12-3 or TRBV12-4 and TRBJ2-1, with 9 bases aligning to TRBD2. V gave up 6 bases and J gave up 4 bases; unmatched junction bases: 4. This CDR3 spans 14 amino acids. The CDR3 sequence: CASRREGGYNEQFF. In nucleotides, the CDR3 is TGTGCCAGCAGGCGGGAGGGGGGTTACAATGAGCAGTTCTTC.

This clonotype was recorded at least ten times. The rearrangement links TRBV3-1 to TRBJ1-5; TRBD1 matches 7 bases. CDR1 LGHDT and CDR2 YNNKEL come from the germline V gene (reference sequence). The V gene end was trimmed by 1 base and the J gene end by 1 base; junction bases not matched to a gene: 1. The CDR3 covers 15 residues. The CDR3 loop reads CASSQGRGSNQPQHF. The CDR3 nucleotides are TGTGCCAGCAGCCAAGGCAGGGGGAGCAATCAGCCCCAGCATTTT.

This clonotype was detected many times. This chain links TRBV20-1 with TRBJ1-2; tentatively, D is TRBD1 (5 bases). The CDR3 loop spans 12 amino acids. V lost 5 bases to trimming and J lost 5 bases, with 12 bases between them. Per germline, CDR1 DFQATT and CDR2 SNEGSKA (reference sequence). CDR3 DNA: TGCAGTGCTCTCCGAGGGGTATATGGCTACACCTTC. Its protein is CSALRGVYGYTF.

Comment on this clonotype: Mismatch with germline at one junction end may stem from a read error. This chain uses TRBV9 with TRBJ2-3; TRBD1 might be the D (7 bases). The CDR3 spans 16 residues. Per germline, CDR1 SGDLS and CDR2 YYNGEE. This CDR3 is CASSVETGRRTDTQYF. Here the CDR3 DNA reads TGTGCCAGCAGCGTAGAGACAGGGAGGCGCACAGATACGCAGTATTTC.

The sample holds a few counts of this clonotype. The chain has TRBV19 and TRBJ2-5; D possibly corresponds to TRBD2 (5 bases). With 3 bases removed from V and 4 bases from J, the gap between germline ends came to 12 bases. CDR3 length: 14 residues. Germline V lookup: CDR1 LNHDA, CDR2 SQIVND (reference sequence). CDR3 sequence reads: CASSMASTSETQYF. The CDR3 DNA reads TGTGCCAGTAGTATGGCTAGCACTTCAGAGACCCAGTACTTC.

This clonotype has a count of ten or more. This chain connects TRBV5-1 to TRBJ2-5; D gene ambiguous. Germline V gene data show CDR1 as SGHRS and CDR2 as YFSETQ. V lost 0 bases and J 1 base, leaving 7 bases between the germline ends. The CDR3 consists of 14 residues. CDR3 sequence: CASSLGRAQETQYF. Written as DNA, the CDR3 is TGCGCCAGCAGCTTGGGACGTGCCCAAGAGACCCAGTACTTC.

This clonotype has ten or more counts. The CDR3 spells CASSLIGSAMGETQYF. The CDR3 region has the DNA TGTGCCAGCAGCTTAATAGGTTCGGCAATGGGGGAGACCCAGTACTTC. The chain carries TRBV7-3 and TRBJ2-5; the D is unclear. CDR1 is SGHTA, CDR2 FQGTGA, per germline. Trimming pared 1 base from V and 5 bases from J, leaving 17 bases between. CDR3 length: 16 amino acids.

This chain connects TRBV18 to TRBJ2-5; 9 positions match TRBD1. Germline CDR1 reads KGHSH; CDR2 reads LQKENI. Trimming at V came to 1 base and at J to 2 bases, leaving 5 bases not matched to a gene. The CDR3 runs to 16 residues. The CDR3 nucleotides are TGTGCCAGCTCACCACGCACTGGACAGGGGCAAGAGACCCAGTACTTC. It translates to CASSPRTGQGQETQYF.

This clonotype appeared many times. J is TRBJ2-7 and V is TRBV2, with TRBD2 matching 8 bases. This CDR3 spans 15 amino acids. CDR1 and CDR2 (germline): SNHLY, FYNNEI. V trimming: 4 bases; J trimming: 7 bases; junction bases outside the gene matches: 12. The CDR3, as DNA: TGTGCCAGCAGTGGGGGGGCGGGGGGCCTCCAGGAGCAGTACTTC. This encodes CASSGGAGGLQEQYF.

This clonotype was detected many times. The chain is built from TRBV4-1 and TRBJ1-6; 9 bases are a match to TRBD1. This CDR3 is 13 amino acids long. The germline V gene encodes CDR1 MGHRA and CDR2 YSYEKL. The junction had 0 bases not matched to a gene; V was cut back by 1 base and J by 11 bases. CDR3 in DNA: TGCGCCAGCAGCCAAGGGGACAGGGCACCCCTCCACTTT. It is translated as CASSQGDRAPLHF.